This T cell receptor beta chain was identified in a study of CD8+ T cells in alopecia areata (dated by TCRdb to about 2018). As for the study more broadly: To study T cell clonal expansion in alopecia areata, the researchers applied high-throughput TCRbeta sequencing to both the C3H/HeJ mouse model and human patients. On the human side, TCRbeta sequencing was run on scalp tissue and on sorted CD4+ and CD8+ peripheral blood T cells from healthy controls and from alopecia areata patients with either patchy or totalis/universalis disease. Scalp clonality was compared across normal scalp (n=4), patchy alopecia areata scalp (n=8), and alopecia totalis/universalis scalp (n=8). RNA came from the PAXgene miRNA kit for fixed scalp, the miRNeasy kit for PBMCs, and the RNeasy kit for mouse skin. TCRbeta CDR3 regions were amplified by immunoSEQ multiplex PCR with 35 Vbeta forward and 13 Jbeta reverse primers. Results the study describes overall, beyond this receptor: Unlike mouse skin, where gammadelta T cells dominate, normal human skin contains resident alphabeta T cells that get sequenced too, which complicates analysis of the scalp TCR repertoire. Compared with normal scalp, lesional scalp, particularly in alopecia totalis/universalis, had higher clonality and more expanded CD8+ clones, which suggests antigenic drive. Compared with mice, TCR sequences shared between patients were less clear, possibly partly because of HLA diversity across the patient population.

Peripheral blood and lesional scalp punch biopsies were obtained from patients with alopecia areata. After PBMCs were isolated by density centrifugation and stained for CD3, CD4 and CD8, a FACSAria was used to sort CD4+ and CD8+ T cells. As part of a multicenter biomarker study, untreated alopecia areata patients were recruited. In a handful of patients from the biomarker study, blood CD8+ T cells were sorted further into NKG2D-low and NKG2D-high fractions. Ends trimmed: V by 8 bases, J by 6 bases; bases unmatched to a gene: 5. Including cysteine and phenylalanine, the CDR3 has 11 amino acids. Solely the CDR3 DNA is kept, with 33 bases framed from the first base. Looking up the germline V gene yields CDR1 SQVTM and CDR2 ANQGSEA. There are a few counts of this clone. This receptor's antigen is unknown. No qualities accompany the bases; no much larger clone lies one base away. Receptor libraries were prepared by the immunoSEQ multiplex PCR assay. For TCR sequencing, RNA was extracted from every sample and reverse transcribed into cDNA to serve as template. First-strand cDNA was synthesized using SuperScript III with a 2:1 mix of oligo-dT and random hexamers. Amplification bias was assessed with a synthetic immune receptor repertoire, and residual bias was removed computationally. In the authors' own workflow: Raw reads were preprocessed to remove errors, and CDR3 was defined by IMGT conventions from the conserved cysteine to phenylalanine. To get clonality, Shannon entropy was normalized by log2 of the number of productive unique TCRs and the result was subtracted from 1. Whether scalp clones were CD4 or CD8 was inferred by matching scalp TCRbeta sequences against CD4 and CD8 repertoires sorted from blood. TCRdb limited this immuneACCESS table to in-frame rearrangements with V and J called. A share of clones is missing; checked studies link under half to unresolved V genes, and the rest is unexplained. V and J calls plus clone size are reproduced from that table; the DNA served to infer D and trimming. The sample table records 100,000 to 150,000 clones; around 50% of these occur just once. Over 9.5% of the sample belongs to the ten largest clones.

The sequence was obtained from a human donor with alopecia areata. The source material was NKG2D-low CD8+ T cells sorted from blood. The intended sense of this specimen's cell subset or site label: sorted CD8+ NKG2D-low blood T cells. The chain uses TRBV29-1 and TRBJ2-7, with 9 bases matching TRBD1. The DNA sequence is as follows: TGCAGCATGACAGGGGGGTCCGAGCAGTACTTC. This is translated as CSMTGGSEQYF.